Each of the 8 T cell receptor beta chains below was sequenced from the same sample in a study of tissue T cells after allogeneic stem cell transplantation. Method: immunoSEQ multiplex PCR; TCRdb's copy keeps in-frame clones and lacks some. The sample holds 7,500 to 10,000 clones, around 64% seen once. Sample: tissue from the ileum, taken at autopsy. Receptors originate from a woman aged 18 to 55 with breast cancer.

This clone has only a few counts. The rearrangement joins TRBV5-1 to TRBJ1-6, with TRBD1 as a possible D gene (5 bases). CDR3 length: 16 residues. Germline V gene lookup returns CDR1 SGHRS and CDR2 YFSETQ. V was cut by 4 bases and J by 9 bases, with 20 bases left in between. Here the CDR3 reads CASSQPDGAGASPLHF. CDR3 DNA sequence: TGCGCCAGCAGCCAACCCGACGGAGCCGGGGCTTCACCCCTCCACTTT.

The chain links TRBV10-3 to TRBJ2-2; no firm D call. Germline loops: CDR1 ENHRY, CDR2 SYGVKD. The CDR3 runs 13 residues. V lost 0 bases and J 8 bases, leaving 7 bases between the germline ends. The CDR3 region is CAISESQQGELFF. CDR3 coding DNA: TGTGCCATCAGTGAGTCGCAGCAGGGGGAGCTGTTTTTT.

The chain recombines TRBV29-1 with TRBJ1-2; 10 positions match TRBD1. The CDR3 contains 16 residues. Germline CDR1 is SQVTM and CDR2 is ANQGSEA. J was trimmed by 6 bases and V by 6 bases; bases with no gene match: 16. CDR3 nucleotide sequence: TGCAGCGTGCTACGGGACAGGGGCTCTAAGTGGGATGGCTACACCTTC. Protein: CSVLRDRGSKWDGYTF.

This chain uses TRBV2 with TRBJ1-5; no firm D call. This CDR3 comprises 13 residues. V was shortened by 1 base and J by 4 bases, with 5 bases between the two germline ends. The germline V gene encodes CDR1 SNHLY and CDR2 FYNNEI. The CDR3 reads CASSEDFNQPQHF. DNA for the CDR3: TGTGCCAGCAGTGAAGACTTTAATCAGCCCCAGCATTTT.

The V and J genes are TRBV7-2 and TRBJ1-4, with D possibly matching TRBD1 (5 bases). From germline, CDR1 is SGHTA and CDR2 FQGNSA. CDR3 length: 16 residues. Trimming removed 2 bases at V and 3 bases at J, with 13 bases between. This CDR3 is CASSLNQGMSNEKLFF. The DNA of the CDR3 is TGTGCCAGCAGCTTAAATCAGGGAATGTCTAATGAAAAACTGTTTTTT.

This clone was detected only a few times. The gene calls are TRBV9 and TRBJ2-7; no clear D gene. Trimming stripped 0 bases from V and 3 bases from J, with 10 bases between. Per germline, CDR1 SGDLS and CDR2 YYNGEE. The CDR3 loop spans 14 amino acids. The CDR3 sequence: CASSVGSADYEQYF. As DNA, the CDR3 is TGTGCCAGCAGCGTAGGGAGCGCCGACTACGAGCAGTACTTC. The complete variable domain, with remaining parts taken from reference TRBV9 and TRBJ2-7, reads DSGVTQTPKHLITATGQRVTLRCSPRSGDLSVYWYQQSLDQGLQFLIQYYNGEERAKGNILERFSAQQFPDLHSELNLSSLELGDSALYFCASSVGSADYEQYFGPGTRLTVT.

The chain combines TRBV28 with TRBJ1-3; D may be TRBD1 (5 bases). CDR1 and CDR2 (germline): MDHEN, SYDVKM. This CDR3 is 16 amino acids long. The V end was cut by 5 bases, the J end by 1 base, with 15 bases between. The CDR3 here is CASSLLTGHSGNTIYF. Here the CDR3 DNA reads TGTGCCAGCAGTCTCTTAACAGGCCATTCTGGAAACACCATATATTTT.

The sample holds a few counts of this clone. The V gene is TRBV12-3 or TRBV12-4, the J gene TRBJ2-3; possible D gene TRBD1, 5 bases. V was trimmed by 0 bases and J by 5 bases, leaving 6 bases between them. The CDR3 runs to 13 residues. The CDR3 region is CASSLAGQDTQYF. The CDR3 DNA follows: TGTGCCAGCAGTTTAGCGGGGCAAGATACGCAGTATTTT.